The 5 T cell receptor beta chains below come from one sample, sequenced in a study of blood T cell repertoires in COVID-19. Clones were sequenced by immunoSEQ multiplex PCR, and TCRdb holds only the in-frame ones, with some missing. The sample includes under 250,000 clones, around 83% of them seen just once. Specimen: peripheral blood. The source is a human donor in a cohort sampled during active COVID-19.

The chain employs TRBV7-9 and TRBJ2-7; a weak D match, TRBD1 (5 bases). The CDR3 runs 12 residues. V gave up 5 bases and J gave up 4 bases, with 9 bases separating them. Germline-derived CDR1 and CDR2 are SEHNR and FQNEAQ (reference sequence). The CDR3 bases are TGTGCCAGCAGCCCCAGGGATTACGAGCAGTACTTC. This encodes CASSPRDYEQYF. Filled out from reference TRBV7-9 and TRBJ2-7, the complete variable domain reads DTGVSQNPRHKITKRGQNVTFRCDPISEHNRLYWYRQTLGQGPEFLTYFQNEAQLEKSRLLSDRFSAERPKGSFSTLEIQRTEQGDSAMYLCASSPRDYEQYFGPGTRLTVT.

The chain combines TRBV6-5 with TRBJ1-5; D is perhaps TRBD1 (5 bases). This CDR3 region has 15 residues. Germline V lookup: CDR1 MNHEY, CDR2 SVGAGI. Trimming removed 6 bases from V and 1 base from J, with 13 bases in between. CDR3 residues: CASSPRGASNQPQHF. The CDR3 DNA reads TGTGCCAGCAGCCCCCGTGGGGCGAGCAATCAGCCCCAGCATTTT.

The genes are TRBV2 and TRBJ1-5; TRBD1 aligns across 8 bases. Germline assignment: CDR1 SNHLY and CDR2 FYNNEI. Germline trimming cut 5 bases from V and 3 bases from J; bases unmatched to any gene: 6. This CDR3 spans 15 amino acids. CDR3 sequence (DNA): TGTGCCAGCAGTCCCGGGACAGGTCCCAATCAGCCCCAGCATTTT. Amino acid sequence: CASSPGTGPNQPQHF.

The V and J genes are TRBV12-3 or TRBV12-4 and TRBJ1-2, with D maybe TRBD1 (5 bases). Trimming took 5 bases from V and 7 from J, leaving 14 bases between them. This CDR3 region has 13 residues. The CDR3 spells CASSTGRAAGYTF. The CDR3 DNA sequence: TGTGCCAGCAGTACTGGCAGGGCGGCTGGCTACACCTTC.

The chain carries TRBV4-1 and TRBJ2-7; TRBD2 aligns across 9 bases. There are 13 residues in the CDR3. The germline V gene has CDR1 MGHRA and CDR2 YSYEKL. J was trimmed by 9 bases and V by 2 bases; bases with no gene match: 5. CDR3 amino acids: CASSQSLAGRQYF. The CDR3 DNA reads TGCGCCAGCAGCCAAAGTCTAGCGGGAAGGCAGTACTTC.